This T cell receptor beta chain was sequenced during a study of CD8 T cells in ankylosing spondylitis. General study points: Some motif variants were previously reported in reactive arthritis synovial fluid and blood.

Looked up from germline, CDR1 is MGHRA and CDR2 is YSYEKL. The V end lost 3 bases, the J end lost 0 bases, and 20 bases lay between the germline ends. CDR3 size: 18 residues. This clonotype was found a few times. Its target is not known. TCRdb fed the 5' RACE reads into MiXCR, producing one record per CDR3 protein. The table records approximately 140,000 distinct CDR3 sequences, under 55% of them present only once. Sequenced sample: synovial fluid, either unsorted or a sorted T cell fraction (not recorded which). The V and J genes are TRBV4-1 and TRBJ1-2; a possible D gene is TRBD1 (6 bases). This receptor was taken from a male donor with ankylosing spondylitis. CDR3 DNA: TGCGCCAGCAGCCAGGACGACAGGACTTCTCCCTCTAACTATGGCTACACCTTC. It specifies CASSQDDRTSPSNYGYTF.